Each of the 4 T cell receptor beta chains below was sequenced from the same sample in a study of shared clonotypes between healthy human individuals (dated by TCRdb to about 2020). To prepare the library, the immunoSEQ multiplex PCR assay was applied. Sourced from immuneACCESS, this table was stored by TCRdb with only in-frame sequences that have V and J called. A share of the clones is absent; for the studies checked, an unresolved V gene accounts for under half, and the remainder has no known explanation. Recorded for this sample are around 2.1 million clones; approximately 96% of them occurred a single time. The ten largest clones take up approximately 0.13% of the sample. The material sequenced was naive CD4+ T cells sorted from blood. Reading the label with the study, this specimen's cell subset or site is: CD45RA+ positively selected. The receptors derive from a man aged 18-30 years in good health.

The chain recombines TRBV6-5 with TRBJ1-1; TRBD1 aligns across 7 bases. This CDR3 has 15 residues. Germline V gene data show CDR1 as MNHEY and CDR2 as SVGAGI. The trim removed 6 bases at V and 1 base at J, leaving 8 bases unmatched. DNA of the CDR3: TGTGCCAGCAGCTACACTCGGACAGGGAACACTGAAGCTTTCTTT. Translation gives CASSYTRTGNTEAFF.

The rearrangement joins TRBV7-9 to TRBJ2-3, with 7 bases fitting TRBD2. The CDR3 totals 14 residues. The trim removed 4 bases at V and 5 bases at J, leaving 6 bases unmatched. Looked up from germline, CDR1 is SEHNR and CDR2 is FQNEAQ (reference sequence). CDR3 bases: TGTGCCAGCAGCTCGACCCCGGGGGGAGATACGCAGTATTTT. Its protein product is CASSSTPGGDTQYF. Together with reference TRBV7-9 and TRBJ2-3, the CDR3 gives the full variable domain: DTGVSQNPRHKITKRGQNVTFRCDPISEHNRLYWYRQTLGQGPEFLTYFQNEAQLEKSRLLSDRFSAERPKGSFSTLEIQRTEQGDSAMYLCASSSTPGGDTQYFGPGTRLTVL.

The V call is TRBV10-3, the J call TRBJ1-4; 8 bases are shared with TRBD1. Germline V gene lookup returns CDR1 ENHRY and CDR2 SYGVKD. The CDR3 consists of 15 residues. J gave up 2 bases and V 5 bases, and 4 bases lay outside the gene matches. The CDR3, as DNA: TGTGCCATCAGTCCCGGACAGGGCACTAATGAAAAACTGTTTTTT. This encodes CAISPGQGTNEKLFF.

The chain carries TRBV5-1 and TRBJ1-1; 7 bases are shared with TRBD1. CDR3 size: 14 residues. CDR1 is SGHRS and CDR2 is YFSETQ in the germline V gene. V dropped 0 bases and J dropped 7; count of bases not matched to a gene: 6. The CDR3 loop reads CASSLVQGVGEAFF. The CDR3 DNA reads as TGCGCCAGCAGCTTGGTTCAGGGGGTTGGTGAAGCTTTCTTT.